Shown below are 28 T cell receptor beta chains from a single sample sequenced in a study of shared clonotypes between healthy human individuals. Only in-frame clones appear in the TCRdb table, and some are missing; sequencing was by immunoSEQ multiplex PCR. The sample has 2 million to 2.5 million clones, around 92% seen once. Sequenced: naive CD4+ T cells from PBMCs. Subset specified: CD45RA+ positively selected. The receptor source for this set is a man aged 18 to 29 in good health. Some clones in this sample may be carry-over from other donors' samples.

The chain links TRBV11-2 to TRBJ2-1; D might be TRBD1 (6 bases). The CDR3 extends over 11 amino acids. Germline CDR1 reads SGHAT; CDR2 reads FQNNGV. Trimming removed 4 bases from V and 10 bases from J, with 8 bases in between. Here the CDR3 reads CASSYRDEQFF. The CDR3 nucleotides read TGTGCCAGCAGCTACAGGGACGAGCAGTTCTTC.

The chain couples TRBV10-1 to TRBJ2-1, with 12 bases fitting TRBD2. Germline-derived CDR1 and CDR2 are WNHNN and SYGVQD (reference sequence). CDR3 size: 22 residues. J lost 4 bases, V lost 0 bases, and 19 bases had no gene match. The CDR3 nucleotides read TGCGCCAGCAGTGAGTCGAAACCCCTACGACCAAGGACTAGCGGGGAGTACAATGAGCAGTTCTTC. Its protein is CASSESKPLRPRTSGEYNEQFF.

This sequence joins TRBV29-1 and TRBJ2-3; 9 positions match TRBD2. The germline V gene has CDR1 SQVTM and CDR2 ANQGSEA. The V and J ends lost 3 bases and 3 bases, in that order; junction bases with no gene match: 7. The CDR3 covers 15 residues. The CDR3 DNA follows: TGCAGCGTTGATTGGGCGGGAGGGCCGACAGATACGCAGTATTTT. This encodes CSVDWAGGPTDTQYF.

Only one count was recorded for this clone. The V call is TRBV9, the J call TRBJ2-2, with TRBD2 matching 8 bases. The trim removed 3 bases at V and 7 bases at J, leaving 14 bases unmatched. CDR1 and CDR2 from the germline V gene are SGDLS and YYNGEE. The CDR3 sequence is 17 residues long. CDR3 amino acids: CASSGPRGSGTIGELFF. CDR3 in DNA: TGTGCCAGCAGCGGCCCCCGGGGTAGCGGGACGATCGGGGAGCTGTTTTTT.

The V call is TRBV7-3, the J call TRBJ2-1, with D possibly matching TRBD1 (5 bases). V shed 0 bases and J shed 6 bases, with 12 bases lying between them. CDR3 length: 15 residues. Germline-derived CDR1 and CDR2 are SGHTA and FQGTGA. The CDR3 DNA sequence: TGTGCCAGCAGCTTAACTAGTGGGGCCGCCAATGAGCAGTTCTTC. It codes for CASSLTSGAANEQFF.

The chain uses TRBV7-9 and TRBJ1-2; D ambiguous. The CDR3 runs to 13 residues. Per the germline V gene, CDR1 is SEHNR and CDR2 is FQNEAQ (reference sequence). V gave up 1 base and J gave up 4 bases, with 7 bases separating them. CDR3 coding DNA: TGTGCCAGCAGCTTAGGTATGGGCTATGGCTACACCTTC. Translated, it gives CASSLGMGYGYTF.

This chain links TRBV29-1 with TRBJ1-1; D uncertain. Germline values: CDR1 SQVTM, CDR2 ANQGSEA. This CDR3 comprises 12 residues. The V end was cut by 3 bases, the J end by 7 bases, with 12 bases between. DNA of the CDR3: TGCAGCGTTGAGACCCGGTGGGGTGAAGCTTTCTTT. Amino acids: CSVETRWGEAFF.

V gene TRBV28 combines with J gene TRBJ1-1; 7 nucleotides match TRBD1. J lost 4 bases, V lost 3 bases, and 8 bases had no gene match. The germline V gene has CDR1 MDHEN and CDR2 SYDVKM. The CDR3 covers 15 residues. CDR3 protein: CASSFGQAYFTEAFF. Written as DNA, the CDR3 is TGTGCCAGCAGTTTTGGACAGGCGTATTTCACTGAAGCTTTCTTT.

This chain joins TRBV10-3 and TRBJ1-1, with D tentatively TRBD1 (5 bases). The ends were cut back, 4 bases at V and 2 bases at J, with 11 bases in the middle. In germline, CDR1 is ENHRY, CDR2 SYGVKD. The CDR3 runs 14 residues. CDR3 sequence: CAISAGDLNTEAFF. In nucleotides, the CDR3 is TGTGCCATCAGTGCTGGGGACTTAAACACTGAAGCTTTCTTT.

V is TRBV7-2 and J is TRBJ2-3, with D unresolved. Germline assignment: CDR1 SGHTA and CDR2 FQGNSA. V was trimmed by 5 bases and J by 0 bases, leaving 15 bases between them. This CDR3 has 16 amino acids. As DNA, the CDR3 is TGTGCCAGCAGCCTTTTGGGCCACCTGAGCACAGATACGCAGTATTTT. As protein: CASSLLGHLSTDTQYF.

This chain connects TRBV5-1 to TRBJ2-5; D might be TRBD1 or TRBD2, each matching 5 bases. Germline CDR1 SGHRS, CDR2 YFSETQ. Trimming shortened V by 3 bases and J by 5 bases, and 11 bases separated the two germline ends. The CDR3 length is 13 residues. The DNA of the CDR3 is TGCGCCAGCAGCTCCATATGGGGGGAGACCCAGTACTTC. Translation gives CASSSIWGETQYF.

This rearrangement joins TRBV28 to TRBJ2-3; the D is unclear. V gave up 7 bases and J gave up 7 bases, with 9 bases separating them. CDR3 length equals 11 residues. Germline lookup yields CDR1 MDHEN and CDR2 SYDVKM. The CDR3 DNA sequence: TGTGCCAGCACTGATCCGAATACGCAGTATTTT. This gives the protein CASTDPNTQYF.

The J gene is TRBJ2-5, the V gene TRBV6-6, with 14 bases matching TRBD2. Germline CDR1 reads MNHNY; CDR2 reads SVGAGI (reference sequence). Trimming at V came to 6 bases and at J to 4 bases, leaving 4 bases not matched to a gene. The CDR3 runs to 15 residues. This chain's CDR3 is CASRRLAGGLETQYF. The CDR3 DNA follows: TGTGCCAGCAGAAGACTAGCGGGAGGGCTAGAGACCCAGTACTTC.

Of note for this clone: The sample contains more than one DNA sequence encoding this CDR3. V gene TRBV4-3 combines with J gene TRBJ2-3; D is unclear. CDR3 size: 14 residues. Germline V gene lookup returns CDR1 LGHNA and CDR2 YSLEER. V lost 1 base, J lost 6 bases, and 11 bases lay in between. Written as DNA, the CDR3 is TGCGCCAGCAGCCAAGGGGTGGGAACGGATACGCAGTATTTT. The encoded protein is CASSQGVGTDTQYF.

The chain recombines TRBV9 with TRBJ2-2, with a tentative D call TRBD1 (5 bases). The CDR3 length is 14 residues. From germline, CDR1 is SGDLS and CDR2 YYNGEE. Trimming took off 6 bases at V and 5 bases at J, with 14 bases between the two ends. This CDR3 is CASIGVESTGELFF. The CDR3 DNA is TGTGCCAGCATAGGGGTCGAGTCGACCGGGGAGCTGTTTTTT.

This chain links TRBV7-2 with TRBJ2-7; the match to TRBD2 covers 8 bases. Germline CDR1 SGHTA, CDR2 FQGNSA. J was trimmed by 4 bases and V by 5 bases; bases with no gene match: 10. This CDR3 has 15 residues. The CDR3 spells CASSRGTRTTYEQYF. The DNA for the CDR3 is TGTGCCAGCAGCCGTGGGACTAGAACGACGTACGAGCAGTACTTC.

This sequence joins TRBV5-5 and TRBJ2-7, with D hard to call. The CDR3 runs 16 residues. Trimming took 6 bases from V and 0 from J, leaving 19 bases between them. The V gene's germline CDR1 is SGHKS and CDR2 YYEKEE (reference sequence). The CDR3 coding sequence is TGTGCCAGCATACCTCGGCAGGATGTCCACTCCTACGAGCAGTACTTC. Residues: CASIPRQDVHSYEQYF.

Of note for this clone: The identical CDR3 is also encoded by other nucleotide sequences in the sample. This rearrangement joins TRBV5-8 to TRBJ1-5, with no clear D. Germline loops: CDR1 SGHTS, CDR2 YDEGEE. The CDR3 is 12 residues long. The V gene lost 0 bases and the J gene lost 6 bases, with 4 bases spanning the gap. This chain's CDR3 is CASSLGRQPQHF. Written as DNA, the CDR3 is TGTGCCAGCAGCTTGGGTCGTCAGCCCCAGCATTTT.

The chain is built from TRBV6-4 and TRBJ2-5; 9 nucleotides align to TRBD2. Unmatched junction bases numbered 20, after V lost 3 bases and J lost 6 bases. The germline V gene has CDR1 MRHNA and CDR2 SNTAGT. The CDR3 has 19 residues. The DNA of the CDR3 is TGTGCCAGCAGTGATCGGTCCCTAGCGGGAAATTTATCGGAACAGACCCAGTACTTC. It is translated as CASSDRSLAGNLSEQTQYF.

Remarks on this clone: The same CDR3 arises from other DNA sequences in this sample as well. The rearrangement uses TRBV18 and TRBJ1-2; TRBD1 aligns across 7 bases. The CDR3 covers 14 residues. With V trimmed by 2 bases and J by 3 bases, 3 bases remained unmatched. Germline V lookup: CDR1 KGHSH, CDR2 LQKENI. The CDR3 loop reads CASSPTRGDYGYTF. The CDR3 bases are TGTGCCAGCTCACCAACCAGGGGGGACTATGGCTACACCTTC.

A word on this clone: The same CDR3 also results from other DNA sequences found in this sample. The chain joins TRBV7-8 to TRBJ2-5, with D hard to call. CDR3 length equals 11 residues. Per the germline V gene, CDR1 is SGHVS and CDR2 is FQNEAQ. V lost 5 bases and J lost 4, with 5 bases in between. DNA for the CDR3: TGTGCCAGCAGCCCTGTAGAGACCCAGTACTTC. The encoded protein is CASSPVETQYF.

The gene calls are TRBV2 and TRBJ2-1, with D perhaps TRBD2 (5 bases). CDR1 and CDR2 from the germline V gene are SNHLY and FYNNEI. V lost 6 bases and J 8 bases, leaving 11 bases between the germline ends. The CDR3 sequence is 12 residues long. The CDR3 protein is CASSGNGDEQFF. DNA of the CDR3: TGTGCCAGCAGCGGGAACGGGGATGAGCAGTTCTTC.

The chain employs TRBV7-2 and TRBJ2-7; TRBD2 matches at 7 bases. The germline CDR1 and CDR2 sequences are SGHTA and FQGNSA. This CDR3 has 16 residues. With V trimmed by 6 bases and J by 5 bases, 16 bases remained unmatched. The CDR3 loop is CASRTRAGEGRNEQYF. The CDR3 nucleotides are TGTGCCAGCAGGACTAGGGCGGGAGAGGGTAGGAACGAGCAGTACTTC.

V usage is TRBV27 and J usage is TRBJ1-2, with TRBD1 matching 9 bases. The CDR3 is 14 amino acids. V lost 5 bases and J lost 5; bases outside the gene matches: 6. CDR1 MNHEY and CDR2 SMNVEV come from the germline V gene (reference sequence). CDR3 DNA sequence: TGTGCCAGCAGTGGGACAGGGAGGTGGTATGGCTACACCTTC. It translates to CASSGTGRWYGYTF.

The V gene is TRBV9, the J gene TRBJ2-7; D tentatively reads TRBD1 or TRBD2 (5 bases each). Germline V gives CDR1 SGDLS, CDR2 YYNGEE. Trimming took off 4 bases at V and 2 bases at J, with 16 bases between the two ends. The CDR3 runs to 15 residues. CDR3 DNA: TGTGCCAGCAGCCGAGAGGGGCTACCCCCCTACGAGCAGTACTTC. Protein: CASSREGLPPYEQYF. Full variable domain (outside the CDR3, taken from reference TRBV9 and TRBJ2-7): DSGVTQTPKHLITATGQRVTLRCSPRSGDLSVYWYQQSLDQGLQFLIQYYNGEERAKGNILERFSAQQFPDLHSELNLSSLELGDSALYFCASSREGLPPYEQYFGPGTRLTVT.

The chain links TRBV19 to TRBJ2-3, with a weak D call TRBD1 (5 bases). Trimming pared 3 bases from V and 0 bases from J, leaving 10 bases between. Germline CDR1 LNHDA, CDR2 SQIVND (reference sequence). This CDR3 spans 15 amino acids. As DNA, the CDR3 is TGTGCCAGTAGTATGTTCCAGGGTAGCACAGATACGCAGTATTTT. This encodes CASSMFQGSTDTQYF.

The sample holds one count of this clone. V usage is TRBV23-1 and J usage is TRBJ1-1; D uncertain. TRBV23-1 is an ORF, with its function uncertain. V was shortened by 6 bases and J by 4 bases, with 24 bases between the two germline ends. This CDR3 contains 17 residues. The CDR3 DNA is TGCGCCAGCAGCAGCGAAGTAAGTTTTCGGGTTTGCACTGAAGCTTTCTTT. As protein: CASSSEVSFRVCTEAFF.

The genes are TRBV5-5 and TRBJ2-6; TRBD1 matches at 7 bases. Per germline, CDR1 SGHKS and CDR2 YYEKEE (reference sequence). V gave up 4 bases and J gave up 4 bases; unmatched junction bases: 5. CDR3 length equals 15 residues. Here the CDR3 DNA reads TGTGCCAGCAGCAACAGGGGCGGGGGGGCCAACGTCCTGACTTTC. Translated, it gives CASSNRGGGANVLTF.